What follows are 25 T cell receptor beta chains derived from one specimen sequenced in a study of blood T cells in healthy people across ages. Together with a sample-barcoded 5' primer, a J-beta primer mix was included in a second PCR lasting about 7 to 11 cycles. TCRdb recomputed calls from the 5' RACE reads with MiXCR, one row per CDR3 protein. The table shows 1.6 million or so distinct CDR3 sequences, with 30% to 35% occurring only once. Sequencing was carried out using blood. The receptor source for this set is a woman in her twenties or thirties in good health.

The chain has TRBV20-1 and TRBJ1-3; D is unresolved. Trimming removed 0 bases from V and 2 bases from J, with 8 bases in between. Germline V lookup: CDR1 DFQATT, CDR2 SNEGSKA (reference sequence). The CDR3 is 14 amino acids. Here the CDR3 reads CSARDLRAGNTIYF. The CDR3 region has the DNA TGCAGTGCTAGAGATCTCCGAGCTGGAAACACCATATATTTT.

This clonotype was seen ten or more times. The V gene is TRBV24-1, the J gene TRBJ2-5; 14 nucleotides agree with TRBD2. Losses at the gene ends were 4 bases for V and 5 bases for J; bases not matched to a gene: 11. There are 18 residues in the CDR3. Germline CDR1 and CDR2: KGHDR and SFDVKD. For the CDR3, the DNA is TGTGCCACCAGTGAATCCGGGACTAGCGGGAGTATGTGGGAGACCCAGTACTTC. Protein product: CATSESGTSGSMWETQYF.

This clonotype appeared a few times. This sequence joins TRBV28 and TRBJ2-4; no reliable D call. Germline values: CDR1 MDHEN, CDR2 SYDVKM. The CDR3 has 12 residues. Trimming took off 2 bases at V and 6 bases at J, with 5 bases between the two ends. In DNA form, the CDR3 reads TGTGCCAGCAGTTTAAGGTTAAACATTCAGTACTTC. Its translation is CASSLRLNIQYF.

This clonotype turned up a few times. The CDR3 loop reads CASSELAGARETQYF. The CDR3 DNA reads TGTGCCAGCAGCGAACTAGCGGGAGCAAGAGAGACCCAGTACTTC. V and J are TRBV3-1 and TRBJ2-5, with TRBD2 matching over 11 bases. The CDR3 loop spans 15 amino acids. Germline V gives CDR1 LGHDT, CDR2 YNNKEL (reference sequence). V shed 5 bases, J shed 4 bases, and the junction held 6 bases outside the gene matches.

CDR3 DNA sequence: TGTGCCAGCACCCTGAGGGGGGAGCTGTTTTTT. Amino acid sequence: CASTLRGELFF. The chain couples TRBV7-2 to TRBJ2-2; D is uncertain. Germline CDR1 and CDR2: SGHTA and FQGNSA. Trimming stripped 7 bases from V and 8 bases from J, with 8 bases between. CDR3 length equals 11 residues.

The chain recombines TRBV25-1 with TRBJ1-2; maybe TRBD1 (5 bases). The CDR3 totals 15 residues. Deletions cut 4 bases from V and 8 bases from J, with 20 bases between. Germline V gives CDR1 MGHDK, CDR2 SYGVNS. The CDR3 DNA follows: TGTGCCAGCAGTGCGGACCTGACGGGGGTTAGGGGCTACACCTTC. This gives the protein CASSADLTGVRGYTF.

This clonotype came up a few times. J is TRBJ2-6 and V is TRBV12-3 or TRBV12-4, with a possible D match to TRBD2 (6 bases). CDR3 length: 19 amino acids. The V end lost 3 bases, the J end lost 0 bases, and 18 bases lay between the germline ends. This CDR3 reads CASSFLGGDRDSGANVLTF. For the CDR3, the DNA is TGTGCCAGCAGTTTCTTAGGAGGGGATAGGGACTCTGGGGCCAACGTCCTGACTTTC.

The rearrangement links TRBV4-1 to TRBJ2-7; 16 nucleotides align to TRBD2. Losses at the gene ends were 4 bases for V and 10 bases for J; bases not matched to a gene: 13. Germline CDR1 reads MGHRA; CDR2 reads YSYEKL. This CDR3 comprises 17 residues. In DNA, the CDR3 is TGCGCCAGCAGCCCGGGACTAGCGGGAGGGCCGAGTGAGTCCCAGTACTTC. Translating it yields CASSPGLAGGPSESQYF.

Turning to this clonotype: This could be a read error, since a much larger clone is one nucleotide away. CDR3 DNA: TGCAGCGTTGAAGCGAGCGAAGGACGATGGAGACCCTACGAGCAGTTCTTC. This sequence encodes CSVEASEGRWRPYEQFF. V is TRBV29-1 and J is TRBJ2-7; D unclear. The J call could be wrong; TRBJ2-1 is a better fit for the DNA end. This CDR3 is built from 17 residues. Per germline, CDR1 SQVTM and CDR2 ANQGSEA.

CDR3 in amino acids: CSARRALNYGYTF. The CDR3 bases are TGCAGTGCTCGACGGGCCCTTAACTATGGCTACACCTTC. The chain is built from TRBV20-1 and TRBJ1-2, with D hard to call. CDR1 and CDR2 (germline): DFQATT, SNEGSKA (reference sequence). Trimming took 5 bases from V and 1 from J, leaving 11 bases between them. CDR3 size: 13 residues.

This clonotype showed up just a few times. The chain is built from TRBV12-3 or TRBV12-4 and TRBJ1-2, with D possibly matching TRBD1 (5 bases). V was cut by 6 bases and J by 8 bases, with 19 bases left in between. The CDR3 totals 14 residues. The CDR3 here is CASSPGAGRGGYTF. Here the CDR3 DNA reads TGTGCCAGCAGCCCAGGCGCAGGGAGAGGGGGCTACACCTTC.

V usage is TRBV29-1 and J usage is TRBJ2-7; tentatively, D is TRBD1 (6 bases). Germline V gene data show CDR1 as SQVTM and CDR2 as ANQGSEA. CDR3 length: 11 residues. Trimming stripped 7 bases from V and 6 bases from J, with 13 bases between. The CDR3 loop is CSALGGSEQYF. CDR3 in DNA: TGCAGCGCCTTAGGGGGTTCCGAGCAGTACTTC.

This clonotype has only a few counts. The chain uses TRBV11-2 and TRBJ2-1; 8 positions match TRBD2. The junction had 3 bases not matched to a gene; V was cut back by 6 bases and J by 8 bases. The V gene's germline CDR1 is SGHAT and CDR2 FQNNGV. The CDR3 runs 12 residues. CDR3 in amino acids: CASRRGVDEQFF. The CDR3 DNA reads TGTGCCAGCAGGCGGGGGGTCGATGAGCAGTTCTTC.

Concerning this clonotype: The junction differs from germline at one of its ends, possibly a read error. The chain recombines TRBV7-9 with TRBJ2-5, with 7 bases fitting TRBD2. The length of the CDR3 is 17 residues. Germline CDR1 SEHNR, CDR2 FQNEAQ (reference sequence). Here the CDR3 reads CTSSLDLGLGIRETQYF. The CDR3 DNA follows: TGTACCAGCAGCTTAGACCTAGGACTAGGAATTCGAGAGACCCAGTACTTC. The variable domain in full, completed from reference TRBV7-9 and TRBJ2-5, reads DTGVSQNPRHKITKRGQNVTFRCDPISEHNRLYWYRQTLGQGPEFLTYFQNEAQLEKSRLLSDRFSAERPKGSFSTLEIQRTEQGDSAMYLCTSSLDLGLGIRETQYFGPGTRLLVL.

This clonotype was seen a handful of times. The chain is built from TRBV7-2 and TRBJ2-1; D may match TRBD1 or TRBD2 (5 bases each). The germline CDR1 and CDR2 sequences are SGHTA and FQGNSA. CDR3 length equals 15 residues. V was pared by 5 bases and J by 1 base, with 12 bases between. The CDR3 DNA follows: TGTGCCAGCAGCCCGGACTGGGGGTCCTACAATGAGCAGTTCTTC. It yields the protein CASSPDWGSYNEQFF.

This clonotype was seen ten or more times. The chain combines TRBV20-1 with TRBJ2-1; D is unclear. Germline V gives CDR1 DFQATT, CDR2 SNEGSKA (reference sequence). There are 14 residues in the CDR3. The V gene lost 3 bases and the J gene lost 0 bases, with 9 bases spanning the gap. This CDR3 reads CSARGLSSYNEQFF. CDR3 DNA sequence: TGCAGTGCTAGGGGGTTAAGCTCCTACAATGAGCAGTTCTTC.

There are many counts of this clonotype. The chain uses TRBV6-2 or TRBV6-3 and TRBJ2-7, with TRBD1 identical over 7 bases. J lost 2 bases, V lost 7 bases, and 2 bases had no gene match. Germline V lookup: CDR1 MNHEY, CDR2 SVGEGT. The CDR3 contains 12 residues. The CDR3 sequence: CASTQGAYEQYF. CDR3 bases: TGTGCCAGCACTCAGGGGGCCTACGAGCAGTACTTC.

This chain uses TRBV11-2 with TRBJ1-2; D unresolved. Germline CDR1 reads SGHAT; CDR2 reads FQNNGV. Between the trimmed V and J ends, which lost 4 bases and 3 bases, there was a span of 6 bases. This CDR3 has 12 amino acids. In DNA form, the CDR3 reads TGTGCCAGCAGCTCGCCGTACTATGGCTACACCTTC. Translation gives CASSSPYYGYTF.

The gene calls are TRBV20-1 and TRBJ2-3; the D is unclear. CDR3 length: 16 amino acids. V lost 0 bases and J lost 7, with 20 bases in between. The V gene's germline CDR1 is DFQATT and CDR2 SNEGSKA (reference sequence). The CDR3 DNA sequence: TGCAGTGCTAGAGATCCCGTGGCGGCGACGACCCATACGCAGTATTTT. It translates to CSARDPVAATTHTQYF.

This chain links TRBV6-5 with TRBJ2-2; D might be TRBD1 (6 bases). This CDR3 spans 15 amino acids. Trimming left V 5 bases short and J 5 bases short, with 15 bases between. Germline V gene sequence: CDR1 MNHEY, CDR2 SVGAGI. CDR3 DNA sequence: TGTGCCAGCAGTACCGACCGCAGGGGAACCGGGGAGCTGTTTTTT. Its protein product is CASSTDRRGTGELFF.

The rearrangement uses TRBV12-3 or TRBV12-4 and TRBJ2-3; D gene uncertain. CDR3 size: 19 residues. Deletions cut 5 bases from V and 0 bases from J, with 24 bases between. The CDR3 is CASSPSGRKSLLSTDTQYF. The DNA for the CDR3 is TGTGCCAGCAGTCCCTCTGGGCGAAAGTCACTATTAAGCACAGATACGCAGTATTTT.

This clonotype showed up many times. The J gene is TRBJ2-3, the V gene TRBV20-1; 11 bases align to TRBD2. Germline CDR1 and CDR2: DFQATT and SNEGSKA (reference sequence). The CDR3 runs to 16 residues. J was trimmed by 5 bases and V by 6 bases; bases with no gene match: 13. CDR3 DNA: TGCAGTGCCACGCCCTCACTAGCGGGAGTTGGAGATACGCAGTATTTT. This gives the protein CSATPSLAGVGDTQYF.

Concerning this clonotype itself: A much bigger clone sits one base away, suggesting this may be a read error. The chain has TRBV6-5 and TRBJ2-5; 7 bases map to TRBD2. Trimming cost V 0 bases and J 11 bases; bases outside gene matches: 12. The germline CDR1 and CDR2 sequences are MNHEY and SVGAGI. CDR3 length: 15 residues. CDR3 sequence reads: CASSYSRGVGNEQYF. DNA for the CDR3: TGTGCCAGCAGTTACTCTCGGGGGGTCGGGAATGAGCAGTACTTC.

This clonotype was seen at least ten times. V is TRBV6-4 and J is TRBJ2-1; 13 bases match TRBD2. The J segment lost 7 bases and the V segment lost 1 base, leaving 4 bases of the junction unmatched. The CDR3 extends over 16 amino acids. Per germline, CDR1 MRHNA and CDR2 SNTAGT. The chain's CDR3 is CASSDWTSGGANEQFF. In nucleotides, the CDR3 is TGTGCCAGCAGTGACTGGACTAGCGGGGGTGCTAATGAGCAGTTCTTC.

This clonotype turned up a few times. This chain joins TRBV27 and TRBJ1-2, with TRBD1 matching over 8 bases. The V and J ends lost 5 bases and 8 bases, in that order; junction bases with no gene match: 7. From germline, CDR1 is MNHEY and CDR2 SMNVEV (reference sequence). The CDR3 totals 13 residues. The CDR3 DNA reads TGTGCCAGCAGTGTAGGACAGGGCTTCGGCTACACCTTC. Translation: CASSVGQGFGYTF.